This TCR beta chain is drawn from a study of T cell responses to AZD1222 COVID-19 vaccine. The CDR3 sequence is 14 residues long. CDR1 and CDR2 from the germline V gene are SGDLS and YYNGEE. V was pared by 0 bases and J by 1 base, with 7 bases between. Sequenced by immunoSEQ multiplex PCR; TCRdb stores in-frame clones only, minus some. In the table there are tens of thousands of clones, roughly nine tenths of which are singletons. Study-wide results and limits: It was only a handful of AZD1222 recipients who were seropositive at baseline. The breadth and depth of Spike-specific TCRs increased once two AZD1222 doses had been given. Spike-wide vaccine-associated CD4 TCRs dominated at 160-218 and 743-854.

A remark on this clone: Its antigen remains unidentified.

Both about-4-week and about-12-week second-dose recipients were combined. V usage is TRBV9 and J usage is TRBJ1-1, with no clear D. The sequences come from peripheral blood, collected 28 days after the second AZD1222 dose. This clonotype was obtained from an adult who received the AZD1222 COVID-19 vaccine. CDR3: CASSVVSGNTEAFF. Written as DNA, the CDR3 is TGTGCCAGCAGCGTAGTGTCGGGGAACACTGAAGCTTTCTTT.